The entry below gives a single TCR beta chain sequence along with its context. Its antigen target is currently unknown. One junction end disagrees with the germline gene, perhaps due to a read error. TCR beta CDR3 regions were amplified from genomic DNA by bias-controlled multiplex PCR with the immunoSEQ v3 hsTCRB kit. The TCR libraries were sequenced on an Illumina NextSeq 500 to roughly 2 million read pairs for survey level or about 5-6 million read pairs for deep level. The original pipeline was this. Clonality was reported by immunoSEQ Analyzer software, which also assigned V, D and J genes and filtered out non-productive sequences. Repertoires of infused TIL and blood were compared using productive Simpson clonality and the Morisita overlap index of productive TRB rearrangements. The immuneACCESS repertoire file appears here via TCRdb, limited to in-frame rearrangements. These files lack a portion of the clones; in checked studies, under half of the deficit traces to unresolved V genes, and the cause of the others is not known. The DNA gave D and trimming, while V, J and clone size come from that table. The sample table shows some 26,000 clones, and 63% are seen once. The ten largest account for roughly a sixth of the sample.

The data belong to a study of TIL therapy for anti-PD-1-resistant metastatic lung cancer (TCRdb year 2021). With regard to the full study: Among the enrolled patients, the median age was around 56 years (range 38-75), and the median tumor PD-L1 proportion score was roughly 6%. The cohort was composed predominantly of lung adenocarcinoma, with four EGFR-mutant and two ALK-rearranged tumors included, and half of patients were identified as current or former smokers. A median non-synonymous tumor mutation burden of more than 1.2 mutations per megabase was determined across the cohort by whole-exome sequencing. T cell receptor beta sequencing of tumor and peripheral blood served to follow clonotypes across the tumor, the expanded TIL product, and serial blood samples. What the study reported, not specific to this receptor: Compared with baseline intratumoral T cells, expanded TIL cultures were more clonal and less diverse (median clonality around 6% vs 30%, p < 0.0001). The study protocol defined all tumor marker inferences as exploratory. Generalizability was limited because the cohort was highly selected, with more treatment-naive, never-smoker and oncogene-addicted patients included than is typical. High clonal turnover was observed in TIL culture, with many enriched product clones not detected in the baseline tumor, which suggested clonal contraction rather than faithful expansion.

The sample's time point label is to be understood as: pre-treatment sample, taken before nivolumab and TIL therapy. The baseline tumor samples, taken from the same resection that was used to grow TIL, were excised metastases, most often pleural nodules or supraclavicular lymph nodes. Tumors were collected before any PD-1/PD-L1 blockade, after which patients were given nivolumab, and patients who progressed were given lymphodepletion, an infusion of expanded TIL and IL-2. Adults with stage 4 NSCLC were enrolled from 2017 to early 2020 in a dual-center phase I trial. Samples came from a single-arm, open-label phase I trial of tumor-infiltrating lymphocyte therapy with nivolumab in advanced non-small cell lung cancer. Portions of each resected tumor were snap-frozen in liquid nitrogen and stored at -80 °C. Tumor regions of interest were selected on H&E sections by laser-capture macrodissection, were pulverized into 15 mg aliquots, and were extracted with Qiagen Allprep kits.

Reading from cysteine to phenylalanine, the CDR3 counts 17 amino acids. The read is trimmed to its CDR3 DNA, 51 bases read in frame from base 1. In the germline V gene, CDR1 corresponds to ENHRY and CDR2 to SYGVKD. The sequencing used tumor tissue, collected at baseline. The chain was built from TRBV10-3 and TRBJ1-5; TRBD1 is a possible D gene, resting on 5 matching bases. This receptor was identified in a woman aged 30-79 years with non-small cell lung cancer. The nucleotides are TGTGCCAGCAGTGAAGCGGGACGGGGAATTAGCAATCAGCCCCAGCATTTT. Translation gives CASSEAGRGISNQPQHF.